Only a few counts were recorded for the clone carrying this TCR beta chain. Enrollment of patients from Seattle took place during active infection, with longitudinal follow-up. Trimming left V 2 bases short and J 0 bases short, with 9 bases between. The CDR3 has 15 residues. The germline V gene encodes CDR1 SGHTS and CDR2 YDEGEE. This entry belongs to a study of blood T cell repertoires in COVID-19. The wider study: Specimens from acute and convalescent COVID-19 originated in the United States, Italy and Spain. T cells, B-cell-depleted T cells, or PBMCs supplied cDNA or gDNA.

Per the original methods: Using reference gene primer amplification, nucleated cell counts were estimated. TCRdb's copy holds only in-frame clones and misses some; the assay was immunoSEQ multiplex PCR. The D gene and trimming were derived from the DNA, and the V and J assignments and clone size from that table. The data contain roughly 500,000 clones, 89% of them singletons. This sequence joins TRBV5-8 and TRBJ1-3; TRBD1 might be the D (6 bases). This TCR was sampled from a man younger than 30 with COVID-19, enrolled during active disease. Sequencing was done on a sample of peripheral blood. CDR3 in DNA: TGTGCCAGCAGCTTCGGGACACGCTCTGGAAACACCATATATTTT. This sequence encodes CASSFGTRSGNTIYF.